This is a list of T cell receptor beta chains from one sample in a study of T cells in Graves' hyperthyroidism and ophthalmopathy. TCRdb analysed the multiplex PCR reads with MiXCR anew, one entry per CDR3 protein. The sample records about 600,000 distinct CDR3 sequences, 16% being singletons. The sequencing sample was made of blood. The receptors shown here come from a woman between 40 and 50 years old with Graves' ophthalmopathy. Each CDR3 is given with its conserved first and last residue. Clone size is stated in some rows and not others, as once, few, many or a class when expanded.

v_gene	abundance	j_gene	CDR3aa
TRBV6-2/TRBV6-3	few	TRBJ1-5	CASSYSLHSNQPQHF
TRBV5-6	few	TRBJ1-5	CASSLDRSNQPQHF
TRBV6-1	many	TRBJ1-2	CASSDAYGYTF
TRBV3-1	many	TRBJ2-7	CASSQQGQSSYEQYF
TRBV30	few	TRBJ2-2	CAWSVGTTNTGELFF
TRBV12-3/TRBV12-4	many	TRBJ2-3	CASSLGFPFRGADTQYF
TRBV7-2	many	TRBJ2-1	CASSSPYPGTSGRYNEQFF
TRBV7-2	many	TRBJ2-1	CASSPRTGSVNEQFF
TRBV7-9	few	TRBJ1-2	CASRSWDRGHGYTF
TRBV2	many	TRBJ1-4	CAGHRAPDHNEKLFF
TRBV18	few	TRBJ1-1	CASSPQQGGDTEAFF
TRBV20-1	many	TRBJ2-5	CSAPDRGLETQYF
TRBV6-2/TRBV6-3	many	TRBJ2-5	CASSYSSKAMETQYF
TRBV7-9	many	TRBJ2-5	CASSLLRVETQYF
TRBV25-1	NA	TRBJ2-7	CASREGYEQYF
TRBV3-1	many	TRBJ2-1	CASSHGLAGSSYNEQFF
TRBV2	many	TRBJ2-2	CASRWREGDTGELFF
TRBV10-3	many	TRBJ2-5	CAISESGTGIQETQYF
TRBV12-3/TRBV12-4	many	TRBJ2-7	CASRGAGSSYEQYF
TRBV2	many	TRBJ1-6	CASRGTDYNSPLHF
TRBV29-1	few	TRBJ2-5	CSVGKETQYF
TRBV18	NA	TRBJ1-2	CASSPMDRSNTNYGYTF
TRBV19	few	TRBJ2-1	CASSIGGDYNEQFF
TRBV28	many	TRBJ2-5	CASRISSGVQETQYF
TRBV4-1	NA	TRBJ2-1	CASSQGGSGRGNEQFF
TRBV12-3/TRBV12-4	NA	NA	CASSSANNNEQYF
TRBV5-1	once	TRBJ2-3	CASSLVVAGGTQYF
TRBV29-1	many	TRBJ1-1	CSVVVDIGVMTEAFF
TRBV20-1	many	TRBJ2-5	CSATWTLQETQYF
TRBV4-2	few	TRBJ2-7	CASSPNSPSYEQYF
TRBV6-1	many	TRBJ1-5	CASRALASNQPQHF
TRBV3-1	NA	TRBJ1-1	CASSQGGGFAFF
TRBV24-1	NA	TRBJ2-2	CATSDPGQGDTGELFF
TRBV12-3/TRBV12-4	many	TRBJ2-2	CASSFAGTSDNTGELFF
TRBV7-9	few	TRBJ2-3	CASSPPSGRGADTQYF
TRBV6-5	many	TRBJ2-3	CASSYGQGPDTQYF
TRBV7-2	many	TRBJ1-2	CASSLGGTGSNYGYTF
TRBV5-1	many	TRBJ2-7	CASSLVAVPYEQYF
TRBV7-3	few	TRBJ1-6	CASSKDRGSLPLHF
TRBV2	many	TRBJ2-2	CASSEAVVAGNTGELFF
TRBV27	few	TRBJ2-7	CASSFPPPGAYEQYF
TRBV20-1	many	TRBJ2-5	CSALPAGYQETQYF
TRBV5-1	many	TRBJ1-3	CASSFGTDSSGNTIYF
TRBV18	many	TRBJ2-5	CASSPPGSSGETQYF
TRBV20-1	NA	TRBJ2-7	CSARMTGGTFGQYF
TRBV7-9	NA	TRBJ2-5	CASSARLSETQYF
TRBV2	NA	TRBJ2-1	CASGDSGGRLNGQFF
TRBV7-2	NA	TRBJ2-3	CASSLWYSGTSLSTSTGTQYF
TRBV15	many	TRBJ1-5	CATSLDRDWGQPQHF
TRBV5-1	few	TRBJ2-7	CASSLTSGGVEHEQYF
TRBV7-3	NA	TRBJ2-1	CASSPDQTSGRYNEQFF
TRBV10-3	NA	TRBJ1-6	CAIRGTAPGSPLHF
TRBV20-1	many	TRBJ2-7	CSASWGRLSYEQYF
TRBV7-9	NA	TRBJ2-2	CASSFPSGNAGELFF
TRBV3-1	few	TRBJ2-7	CASSQLAGVGSEQYF